This T cell receptor (beta chain) is drawn from a study of blood T cell repertoires in COVID-19 (dated by TCRdb to 2020 to 2021). Background on the whole study: Collaborator samples came from the United States, Italy and Spain and covered acute and convalescent phases of COVID-19. Where HLA class I and class II types were available, the types were taken from metadata supplied by the sample provider, not from assay-based typing. Nearly every sample came with metadata listing a de-identified subject ID, COVID-19 status, age in years and sex. A freely available public database, intended as a resource for researchers studying the immune response to SARS-CoV-2, is where the repertoires were released. The samples were drawn from the first 160 participants of the ongoing ImmuneRACE study and from about 1,200 subjects provided by 6 global collaborators. Subjects who had been exposed to COVID-19, were actively infected with it, or had recovered from it provided the deeply sampled blood TCRbeta repertoires that made up the dataset. The material from the prospective study consisted of cDNA or gDNA derived from T cells, B-cell-depleted T cells, or PBMCs. Here is what the overall study found, with its caveats: The quantity of clinical and demographic metadata differed by source and by participant and was supplied without curation.

Each collaborating institution followed its own protocols to collect whole blood in K2EDTA tubes. Collaborator samples were shipped for TCRbeta analysis as frozen whole blood, isolated PBMCs, or DNA extracted from either sample type. This clone was observed a handful of times. Its antigen is currently not known. No base quality values were provided; no much bigger clone lies one nucleotide off. TCRbeta CDR3 regions were amplified from genomic DNA using the immunoSEQ Assay, a bias-controlled multiplex PCR. The original methods were these. Nucleated cell counts per sample were estimated from amplification of reference gene primers within the assay. Sequence reads were collapsed and filtered to measure the absolute abundance of every unique TCRbeta CDR3 rearrangement. For each sample, productive Simpson clonality was calculated by taking the square root of Simpson's diversity index across productive rearrangements. TCRdb limited this immuneACCESS table to in-frame rearrangements with V and J called. A share of clones is missing; checked studies link under half to unresolved V genes, and the rest is unexplained. The V and J calls and clone size were taken over from that table, and D and trimming were inferred from the DNA. The sample records about 76,000 clones, approximately 88% of which are singletons. About 5.3% of the sample goes to the ten largest clones.

Taken from cysteine to phenylalanine, the CDR3 has 14 residues. The read is trimmed to its CDR3 DNA, 42 bases read in frame from base 1. After removal of 5 bases from V and 4 bases from J, the junction retains 3 bases not matched to a gene. CDR1 and CDR2, looked up from the germline V gene, are SNHLY and FYNNEI. The sequencing input was peripheral blood. This clonotype was obtained from a man aged 50-59 years with active COVID-19. Here the chain combines TRBV2 and TRBJ1-5; TRBD1 lines up with 9 middle nucleotides. The nucleotide sequence is given as TGTGCCAGCAGTTTACAGGGGGCGAATCAGCCCCAGCATTTT. Its amino acids are CASSLQGANQPQHF.